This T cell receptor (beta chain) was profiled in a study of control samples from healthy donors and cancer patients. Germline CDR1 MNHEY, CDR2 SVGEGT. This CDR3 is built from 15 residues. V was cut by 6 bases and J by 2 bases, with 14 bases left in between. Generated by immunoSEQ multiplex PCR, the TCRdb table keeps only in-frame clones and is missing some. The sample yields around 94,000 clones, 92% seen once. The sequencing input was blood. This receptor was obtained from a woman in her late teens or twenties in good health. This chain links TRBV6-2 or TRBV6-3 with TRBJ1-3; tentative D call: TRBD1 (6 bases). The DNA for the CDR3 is TGTGCCAGCAGCTCTTATACAGGGACTGGAAACACCATATATTTT. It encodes CASSSYTGTGNTIYF.